Listed here are 28 T cell receptor beta chains from one sample, sequenced in a study of T-cell reconstitution after alpha-beta-depleted transplantation in children. A TCRbeta library incorporating unique molecular identifiers was prepared. TCRdb reanalysed the PCR reads using MiXCR and keeps one entry per CDR3 protein. The data hold fewer than 35,000 distinct CDR3 sequences, with roughly 19% observed a single time. This sample comprised PBMCs, mostly from graft donor cells, obtained 60 days after TCRalphabeta/CD19-depleted stem cell transplant. The receptors shown here come from a male patient between 2 and 10 years old who had a stem cell transplant for acute lymphoblastic leukemia, so the T cells may come from the graft donor.

The chain uses TRBV28 and TRBJ2-7; 9 bases align to TRBD1. The CDR3 runs 16 residues. Germline V gene lookup returns CDR1 MDHEN and CDR2 SYDVKM. The ends lost 6 bases at V and 3 bases at J; junction bases unmatched: 12. The CDR3 is CASSWRGQGGHYEQYF. The DNA for the CDR3 is TGTGCCAGCAGCTGGAGGGGACAGGGAGGGCACTACGAGCAGTACTTC.

The J gene is TRBJ2-5, the V gene TRBV27; D unclear. Germline V gene sequence: CDR1 MNHEY, CDR2 SMNVEV (reference sequence). CDR3 size: 13 residues. The ends were cut back, 1 base at V and 3 bases at J, with 6 bases in the middle. The CDR3 loop reads CASSLLGEETQYF. In DNA form, the CDR3 reads TGTGCCAGCAGTTTATTGGGCGAAGAGACCCAGTACTTC.

This clonotype was picked up a small number of times. The genes are TRBV28 and TRBJ2-7; TRBD2 matches at 7 bases. Germline CDR1 and CDR2: MDHEN and SYDVKM. V lost 1 base and J lost 0; bases outside the gene matches: 12. The length of the CDR3 is 18 residues. CDR3 nucleotide sequence: TGTGCCAGCAGTTTATTCCTCTCCCTAGCGGAGAGCTCCTACGAGCAGTACTTC. It yields the protein CASSLFLSLAESSYEQYF.

The V gene is TRBV11-2, the J gene TRBJ1-1; D is unclear. CDR3 length equals 13 residues. The V gene lost 7 bases and the J gene lost 10 bases, with 19 bases spanning the gap. The germline CDR1 and CDR2 sequences are SGHAT and FQNNGV. The CDR3 nucleotides are TGTGCCAGCAACGTCCTCCGGGCCCCTGGAGCTTTCTTT. This codes for CASNVLRAPGAFF.

This clonotype was counted ten times or more. The chain uses TRBV4-3 and TRBJ2-1; D uncertain. Trimming removed 1 base at V and 6 bases at J, with 7 bases between. Per germline, CDR1 LGHNA and CDR2 YSLEER. This CDR3 contains 13 residues. This CDR3 reads CASSQGLPNEQFF. The CDR3 DNA sequence: TGCGCCAGCAGCCAAGGGTTGCCCAATGAGCAGTTCTTC.

This clonotype was counted ten times or more. V and J are TRBV9 and TRBJ2-7; 8 bases are a match to TRBD1. The ends lost 4 bases at V and 2 bases at J; junction bases unmatched: 11. Germline assignment: CDR1 SGDLS and CDR2 YYNGEE. CDR3 length: 16 amino acids. The CDR3 DNA is TGTGCCAGCAGCCTAACCGGGACAGGTATAGCCTACGAGCAGTACTTC. Translation gives CASSLTGTGIAYEQYF.

This clonotype was seen more than once but under ten times. The chain links TRBV20-1 to TRBJ2-7; TRBD2 matches at 11 bases. Unmatched junction bases numbered 5, after V lost 4 bases and J lost 3 bases. Germline CDR1 and CDR2: DFQATT and SNEGSKA (reference sequence). The CDR3 is 14 amino acids. CDR3 nucleotide sequence: TGCAGTGCTACCTTAGCGGGAGGGCACTACGAGCAGTACTTC. Its translation is CSATLAGGHYEQYF.

The rearrangement uses TRBV7-7 and TRBJ2-2, with 12 bases lining up with TRBD2. J gave up 5 bases and V 5 bases, and 6 bases lay outside the gene matches. The germline V gene encodes CDR1 SSHAT and CDR2 FNYEAQ (reference sequence). The CDR3 totals 16 residues. The DNA for the CDR3 is TGTGCCAGCAGCCCCGCTAGCGGGGGGGCTACCGGGGAGCTGTTTTTT. Its translation: CASSPASGGATGELFF.

The J gene is TRBJ2-1, the V gene TRBV24-1; 10 bases align to TRBD1. This CDR3 is 18 amino acids long. Per the germline V gene, CDR1 is KGHDR and CDR2 is SFDVKD. Unmatched junction bases numbered 12, after V lost 3 bases and J lost 5 bases. DNA of the CDR3: TGTGCCACCAGTGATCACCTAAGGGGACAGGGGTGGGACAATGAGCAGTTCTTC. This encodes CATSDHLRGQGWDNEQFF.

This clonotype has more than one count but fewer than ten. The chain links TRBV5-1 to TRBJ2-7; maybe TRBD1 (5 bases). CDR1 and CDR2 from the germline V gene are SGHRS and YFSETQ. The CDR3 covers 13 residues. V lost 1 base to trimming and J lost 0 bases, with 5 bases between them. CDR3 in DNA: TGCGCCAGCAGCTTGACAGGCTCCTACGAGCAGTACTTC. Amino acids: CASSLTGSYEQYF.

The J gene is TRBJ1-1, the V gene TRBV28, with D possibly matching TRBD1 (5 bases). Germline values: CDR1 MDHEN, CDR2 SYDVKM. With 8 bases removed from V and 5 bases from J, the gap between germline ends came to 15 bases. This CDR3 region has 13 residues. CDR3 bases: TGTGCCAGCGAGGGACGGTGGGTGACTGAAGCTTTCTTT. Protein: CASEGRWVTEAFF.

The gene calls are TRBV11-2 and TRBJ2-7; 8 bases map to TRBD2. Trimming took 2 bases from V and 5 from J; bases not matched to a gene: 8. Germline V gene sequence: CDR1 SGHAT, CDR2 FQNNGV. The CDR3 contains 15 residues. CDR3 sequence reads: CASSLSSSGSHEQYF. For the CDR3, the DNA is TGTGCCAGCAGCTTATCTTCCAGCGGGAGCCACGAGCAGTACTTC.

This clonotype was found many times. This chain links TRBV4-3 with TRBJ2-7, with D uncertain. This CDR3 region has 14 residues. Germline CDR1 reads LGHNA; CDR2 reads YSLEER. V gave up 0 bases and J gave up 0 bases, with 6 bases separating them. CDR3 DNA sequence: TGCGCCAGCAGCCAAGACGTGAGCTCCTACGAGCAGTACTTC. Amino acids: CASSQDVSSYEQYF.

This clonotype was seen repeatedly, ten times or more. The rearrangement links TRBV28 to TRBJ2-3, with 13 positions matching TRBD2. Trimming at V came to 5 bases and at J to 3 bases, leaving 5 bases not matched to a gene. The V gene's germline CDR1 is MDHEN and CDR2 SYDVKM. This CDR3 is built from 16 residues. This chain's CDR3 is CASSATSGRPTDTQYF. DNA for the CDR3: TGTGCCAGCAGTGCGACTAGCGGGAGGCCGACAGATACGCAGTATTTT.

This clonotype came up many times. The V and J genes are TRBV5-1 and TRBJ2-7; weak D call: TRBD1 (6 bases). Germline CDR1 and CDR2: SGHRS and YFSETQ. The length of the CDR3 is 11 residues. V was shortened by 3 bases and J by 13 bases, with 14 bases between the two germline ends. CDR3 sequence reads: CASSSQGSFYF. CDR3 in DNA: TGCGCCAGCAGCTCCCAGGGGTCGTTTTACTTC.

This clonotype was counted many times. The chain employs TRBV28 and TRBJ1-4; TRBD1 agrees at 9 bases. Per germline, CDR1 MDHEN and CDR2 SYDVKM. The CDR3 is 14 amino acids. V was clipped by 7 bases and J by 5 bases; unmatched bases: 5. The CDR3 region has the DNA TGTGCCAGCACGACAGGGACAGGGAATGAAAAACTGTTTTTT. Translated: CASTTGTGNEKLFF.

This clonotype was recorded a few times. This chain uses TRBV7-2 with TRBJ2-3; possibly TRBD1 for D (6 bases). The CDR3 extends over 17 amino acids. Trimming took 1 base from V and 1 from J, leaving 15 bases between them. Per the germline V gene, CDR1 is SGHTA and CDR2 is FQGNSA. The DNA for the CDR3 is TGTGCCAGCAGCTTAGGACAAGGGACATACGGCACAGATACGCAGTATTTT. Translated, it gives CASSLGQGTYGTDTQYF.

The rearrangement uses TRBV11-1 and TRBJ2-7; 7 bases align to TRBD2. The V and J ends lost 5 bases and 3 bases, in that order; junction bases with no gene match: 10. The length of the CDR3 is 15 residues. The germline gives CDR1 SGHAT, CDR2 FQDESV (reference sequence). The CDR3 loop is CASSPHSGINYEQYF. The CDR3 nucleotides read TGTGCCAGCAGCCCCCACAGCGGGATCAACTACGAGCAGTACTTC.

The chain recombines TRBV4-3 with TRBJ2-5; D not certain. Germline V gene data show CDR1 as LGHNA and CDR2 as YSLEER. Trimming left V 0 bases short and J 5 bases short, with 10 bases between. The CDR3 totals 14 residues. In DNA, the CDR3 is TGCGCCAGCAGCCAAGAAAAGCATCGGGAGACCCAGTACTTC. Translation gives CASSQEKHRETQYF.

The chain joins TRBV28 to TRBJ1-2, with TRBD1 matching 8 bases. Unmatched junction bases numbered 15, after V lost 8 bases and J lost 4 bases. The CDR3 has 16 amino acids. Per germline, CDR1 MDHEN and CDR2 SYDVKM. CDR3 residues: CASWTAGGKGGYGYTF. The CDR3 nucleotides read TGTGCCAGCTGGACCGCAGGGGGCAAAGGGGGCTATGGCTACACCTTC.

This clonotype was seen only a few times. The chain recombines TRBV7-8 with TRBJ2-3, with D unclear. This CDR3 comprises 14 residues. Per the germline V gene, CDR1 is SGHVS and CDR2 is FQNEAQ. Deletions cut 10 bases from V and 1 base from J, with 15 bases between. The CDR3 DNA follows: TGTGCCACCCGGTGGGATCTTCGCACAGATACGCAGTATTTT. Encoded protein: CATRWDLRTDTQYF.

The table lists this clonotype with many counts. The CDR3 bases are TGTGCCAGCAGCTTAAGGACTAGCGGAAGCTCCTACGAGCAGTACTTC. It is translated as CASSLRTSGSSYEQYF. The rearrangement joins TRBV7-9 to TRBJ2-7; TRBD2 aligns across 10 bases. The V segment lost 2 bases and the J segment 0 bases; nucleotides outside the gene matches: 4. Germline-derived CDR1 and CDR2 are SEHNR and FQNEAQ (reference sequence). This CDR3 is built from 16 residues.

This clonotype is medium-sized (0.01 to 0.1%) by share. This chain links TRBV6-5 with TRBJ1-5; D is ambiguous. There are 13 residues in the CDR3. Trimming pared 2 bases from V and 3 bases from J, leaving 5 bases between. CDR1 and CDR2 (germline): MNHEY, SVGAGI. CDR3 in DNA: TGTGCCAGCAGTTACAATGCCAATCAGCCCCAGCATTTT. Its translation is CASSYNANQPQHF.

This clonotype was recorded many times. The chain combines TRBV9 with TRBJ2-1; a possible D gene is TRBD1 (6 bases). Germline CDR1 reads SGDLS; CDR2 reads YYNGEE. V was pared by 3 bases and J by 6 bases, with 19 bases between. CDR3 length: 16 residues. CDR3 amino acids: CASSAGAGKAGNEQFF. Here the CDR3 DNA reads TGTGCCAGCAGCGCAGGGGCCGGGAAGGCAGGCAATGAGCAGTTCTTC.

This chain connects TRBV6-5 to TRBJ2-3; 12 bases line up with TRBD2. The CDR3 contains 17 residues. The germline gives CDR1 MNHEY, CDR2 SVGAGI. The junction had 5 bases not matched to a gene; V was cut back by 2 bases and J by 2 bases. CDR3 in amino acids: CASSYARLAGVTDTQYF. In nucleotides, the CDR3 is TGTGCCAGCAGTTACGCACGACTAGCGGGGGTCACAGATACGCAGTATTTT.

The J gene is TRBJ2-5, the V gene TRBV28; no clear D gene. The germline V and J ends were trimmed by 5 bases and 5 bases, with 9 bases remaining between them. The length of the CDR3 is 12 residues. The germline gives CDR1 MDHEN, CDR2 SYDVKM. CDR3 nucleotides: TGTGCCAGCAGTCAAACGGTGGAGACCCAGTACTTC. It codes for CASSQTVETQYF.

Points on this clonotype: Germline is not matched at one junction end, which may reflect a read error. The chain combines TRBV20-1 with TRBJ2-5, with D perhaps TRBD1 or TRBD2 (6 bases each). From germline, CDR1 is DFQATT and CDR2 SNEGSKA (reference sequence). The CDR3 consists of 15 residues. In DNA, the CDR3 is TGCAGTGCTAGAGAGTCGACAGGTCAAGGAGGGACCCAGAACTTC. Translation gives CSARESTGQGGTQNF.

This clonotype was seen only once. The rearrangement links TRBV6-2 or TRBV6-3 to TRBJ1-5; D is possibly TRBD1 (5 bases). Germline assignment: CDR1 MNHEY and CDR2 SVGEGT. The V end lost 7 bases, the J end lost 9 bases, and 22 bases lay between the germline ends. The CDR3 consists of 15 residues. Here the CDR3 DNA reads TGTGCCAGCAAGCAATCCGATCTGGGGGTGCGGCCCCAGCATTTT. Translation gives CASKQSDLGVRPQHF.